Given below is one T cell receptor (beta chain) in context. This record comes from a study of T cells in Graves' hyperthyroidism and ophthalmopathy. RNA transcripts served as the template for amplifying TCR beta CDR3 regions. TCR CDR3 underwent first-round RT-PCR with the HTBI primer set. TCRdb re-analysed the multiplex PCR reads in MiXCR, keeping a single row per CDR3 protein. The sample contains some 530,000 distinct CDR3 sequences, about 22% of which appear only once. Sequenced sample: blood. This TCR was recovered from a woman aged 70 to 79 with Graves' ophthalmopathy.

The CDR3 sequence is CASSFAGNNEQFF. The CDR3 region has the DNA TGCGCCAGCAGCTTTGCGGGTAACAATGAGCAGTTCTTC. The rearrangement uses TRBV5-1 and TRBJ2-1; TRBD2 might be the D (5 bases). CDR3 length: 13 residues. From germline, CDR1 is SGHRS and CDR2 YFSETQ. Trimming left V 2 bases short and J 5 bases short, with 8 bases between. The variable domain in full, completed from reference TRBV5-1 and TRBJ2-1, reads KAGVTQTPRYLIKTRGQQVTLSCSPISGHRSVSWYQQTPGQGLQFLFEYFSETQRNKGNFPGRFSGRQFSNSRSEMNVSTLELGDSALYLCASSFAGNNEQFFGPGTRLTVL.